Listed below are T cell receptor beta chains from one sample, sequenced in a study of graft-versus-host responses after intestinal transplantation. This table comes from immunoSEQ multiplex PCR, and its TCRdb copy is limited to in-frame clones, with some not included. The sample includes 95,000 or so clones, around nine tenths seen only once; the top ten take more than 15%. Here the sequenced sample was PBMCs, taken around 68 weeks after intestinal transplant. All receptors derive from a human patient who received an intestinal transplant, so some T cells may come from the graft donor. Both conserved end residues are part of each CDR3. Some rows have no size entry. The others give once, few or many, or a class for an expanded clone.

>TRBJ1-3|TRBV9|-
CASSATGSGNTIYF
>TRBJ2-3|TRBV21-1|-
CASSPTGRGGQGTQYF
>TRBJ1-5|TRBV12-1|-
CAIRARFKPQHF
>TRBJ1-4|TRBV11-2|-
CASSPLVRGPREKLFF
>TRBJ1-2|TRBV18|-
CASSEGQDYGYTF
>TRBJ2-7|TRBV7-9|-
CASSPGTGEGEQYF
>TRBJ1-4|TRBV19|-
CATQSWGDEKLFF
>TRBJ1-6|TRBV9|once
CASSGVGARWNSPLHF
>TRBJ1-4|TRBV5-1|-
CASSLEPGPELFF
>TRBJ1-4|TRBV7-9|-
CASSLRGAEKLFF
>TRBJ1-6|TRBV7-6|-
CASSPRENNSPLHF
>TRBJ2-7|TRBV6-5|-
CASIQIPNYEQYF
>TRBJ1-2|TRBV27|-
CASRPGQGGGYTF
>TRBJ1-6|TRBV6-1|few
CASSEGPGQLYHF
>TRBJ2-3|TRBV7-3|-
CASSLRGGGSTDTQYF